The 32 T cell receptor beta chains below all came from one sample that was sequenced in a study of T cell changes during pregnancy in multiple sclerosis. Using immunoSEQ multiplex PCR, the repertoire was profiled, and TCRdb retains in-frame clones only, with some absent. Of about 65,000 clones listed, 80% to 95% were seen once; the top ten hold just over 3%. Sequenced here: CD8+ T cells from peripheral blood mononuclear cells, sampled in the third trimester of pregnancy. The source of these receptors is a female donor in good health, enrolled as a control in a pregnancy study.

The DNA of the CDR3 is TGTGCCAGCAGCGTCTTACAGGGAAGGAACACTGAAGCTTTCTTT. This codes for CASSVLQGRNTEAFF. This chain connects TRBV9 to TRBJ1-1; perhaps TRBD1 as D (6 bases). Trimming removed 2 bases at V and 1 base at J, with 12 bases between. The CDR3 extends over 15 amino acids. The germline V gene encodes CDR1 SGDLS and CDR2 YYNGEE.

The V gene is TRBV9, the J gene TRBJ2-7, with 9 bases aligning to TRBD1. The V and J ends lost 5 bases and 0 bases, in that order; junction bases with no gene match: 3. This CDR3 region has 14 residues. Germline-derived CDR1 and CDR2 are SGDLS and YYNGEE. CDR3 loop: CASSETGGSYEQYF. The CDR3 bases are TGTGCCAGCAGTGAGACAGGGGGCTCCTACGAGCAGTACTTC.

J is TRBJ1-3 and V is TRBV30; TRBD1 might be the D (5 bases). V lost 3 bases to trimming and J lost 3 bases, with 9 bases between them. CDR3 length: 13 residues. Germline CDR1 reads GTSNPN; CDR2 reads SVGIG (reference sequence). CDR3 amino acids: CAWRGVYGNTIYF. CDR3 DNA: TGTGCCTGGAGAGGGGTTTATGGAAACACCATATATTTT.

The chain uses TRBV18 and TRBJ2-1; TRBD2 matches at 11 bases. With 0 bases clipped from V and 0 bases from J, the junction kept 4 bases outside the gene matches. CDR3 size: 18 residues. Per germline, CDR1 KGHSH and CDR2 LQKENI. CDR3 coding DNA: TGTGCCAGCTCACCACCGCTAGCGGGGGGTTACTCCTACAATGAGCAGTTCTTC. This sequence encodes CASSPPLAGGYSYNEQFF.

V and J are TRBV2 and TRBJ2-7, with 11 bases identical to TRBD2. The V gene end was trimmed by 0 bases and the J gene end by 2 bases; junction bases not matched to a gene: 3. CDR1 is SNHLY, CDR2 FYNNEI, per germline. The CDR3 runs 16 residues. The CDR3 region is CASSEAGTSGTYEQYF. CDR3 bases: TGTGCCAGCAGTGAAGCTGGGACTAGCGGCACCTACGAGCAGTACTTC.

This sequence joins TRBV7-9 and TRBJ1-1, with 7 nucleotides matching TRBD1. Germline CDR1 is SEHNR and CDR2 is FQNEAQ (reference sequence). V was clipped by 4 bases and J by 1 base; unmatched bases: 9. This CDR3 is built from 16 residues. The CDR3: CASSSPPGQRNTEAFF. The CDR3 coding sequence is TGTGCCAGCAGCTCACCCCCGGGACAGAGGAACACTGAAGCTTTCTTT.

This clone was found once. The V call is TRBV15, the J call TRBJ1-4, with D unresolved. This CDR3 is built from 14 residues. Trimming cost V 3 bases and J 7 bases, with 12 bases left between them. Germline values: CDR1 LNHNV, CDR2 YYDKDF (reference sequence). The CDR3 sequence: CATSRRGGSEKLFF. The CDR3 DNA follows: TGTGCCACCAGCAGGCGGGGTGGGAGTGAAAAACTGTTTTTT.

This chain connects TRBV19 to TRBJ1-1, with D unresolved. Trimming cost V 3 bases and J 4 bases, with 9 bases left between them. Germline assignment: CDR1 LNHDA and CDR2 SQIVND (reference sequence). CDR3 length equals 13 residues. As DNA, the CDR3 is TGTGCCAGTAGTATCCCCCTCGTCACTGAAGCTTTCTTT. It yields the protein CASSIPLVTEAFF.

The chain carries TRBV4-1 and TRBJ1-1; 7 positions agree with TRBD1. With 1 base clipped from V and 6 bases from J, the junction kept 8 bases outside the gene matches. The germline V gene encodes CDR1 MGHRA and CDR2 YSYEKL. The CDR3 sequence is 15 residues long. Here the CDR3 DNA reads TGCGCCAGCAGCCAAGCAGTACAGGGGACTCCTGAAGCTTTCTTT. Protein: CASSQAVQGTPEAFF.

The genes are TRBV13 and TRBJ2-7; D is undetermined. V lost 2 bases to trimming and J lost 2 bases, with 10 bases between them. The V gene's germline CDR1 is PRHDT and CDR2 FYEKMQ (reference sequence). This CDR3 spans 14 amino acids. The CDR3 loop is CASSLRLNPYEQYF. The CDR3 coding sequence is TGTGCCAGCAGCTTACGACTGAACCCCTACGAGCAGTACTTC. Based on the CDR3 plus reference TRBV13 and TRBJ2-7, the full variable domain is AAGVIQSPRHLIKEKRETATLKCYPIPRHDTVYWYQQGPGQDPQFLISFYEKMQSDKGSIPDRFSAQQFSDYHSELNMSSLELGDSALYFCASSLRLNPYEQYFGPGTRLTVT.

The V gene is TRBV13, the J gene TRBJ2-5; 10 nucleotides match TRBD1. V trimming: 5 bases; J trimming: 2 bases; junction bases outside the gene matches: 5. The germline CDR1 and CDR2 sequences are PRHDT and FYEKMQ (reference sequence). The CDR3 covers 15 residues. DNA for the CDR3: TGTGCCAGCAGCCAGGGACAGGGGACACAAGAGACCCAGTACTTC. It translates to CASSQGQGTQETQYF.

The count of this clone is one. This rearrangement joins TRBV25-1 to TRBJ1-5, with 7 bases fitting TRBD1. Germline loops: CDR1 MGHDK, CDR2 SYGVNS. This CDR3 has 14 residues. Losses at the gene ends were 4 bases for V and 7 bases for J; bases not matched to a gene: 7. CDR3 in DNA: TGTGCCAGCAGTGCTCTAGGGGGCGAGCAGCCCCAGCATTTT. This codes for CASSALGGEQPQHF.

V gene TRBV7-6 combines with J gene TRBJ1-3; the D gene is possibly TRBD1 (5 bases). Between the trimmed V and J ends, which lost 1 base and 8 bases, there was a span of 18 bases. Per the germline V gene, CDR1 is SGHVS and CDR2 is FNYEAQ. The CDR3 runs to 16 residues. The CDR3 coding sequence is TGTGCCAGCAGCTTAGATTTGGACACAGGCGAAGACACCATATATTTT. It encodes CASSLDLDTGEDTIYF.

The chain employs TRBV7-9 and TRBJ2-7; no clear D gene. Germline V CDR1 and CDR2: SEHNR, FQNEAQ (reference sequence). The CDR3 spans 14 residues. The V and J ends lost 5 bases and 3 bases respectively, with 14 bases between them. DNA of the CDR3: TGTGCCAGCAGCCCGTCTCAGGCCCACTACGAGCAGTACTTC. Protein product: CASSPSQAHYEQYF. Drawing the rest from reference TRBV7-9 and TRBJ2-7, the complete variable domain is DTGVSQNPRHKITKRGQNVTFRCDPISEHNRLYWYRQTLGQGPEFLTYFQNEAQLEKSRLLSDRFSAERPKGSFSTLEIQRTEQGDSAMYLCASSPSQAHYEQYFGPGTRLTVT.

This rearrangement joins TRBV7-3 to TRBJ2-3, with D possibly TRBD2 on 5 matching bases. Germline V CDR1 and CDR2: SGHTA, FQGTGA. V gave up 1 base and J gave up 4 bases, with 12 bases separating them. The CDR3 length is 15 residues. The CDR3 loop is CASSLRGLASDTQYF. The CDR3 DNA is TGTGCCAGCAGCTTAAGAGGGCTAGCCTCAGATACGCAGTATTTT. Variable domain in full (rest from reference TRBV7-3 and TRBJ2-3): GAGVSQTPSNKVTEKGKYVELRCDPISGHTALYWYRQSLGQGPEFLIYFQGTGAADDSGLPNDRFFAVRPEGSVSTLKIQRTERGDSAVYLCASSLRGLASDTQYFGPGTRLTVL.

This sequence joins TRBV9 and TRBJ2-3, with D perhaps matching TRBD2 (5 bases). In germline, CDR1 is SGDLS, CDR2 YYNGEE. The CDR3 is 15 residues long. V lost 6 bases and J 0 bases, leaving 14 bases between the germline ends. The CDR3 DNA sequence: TGTGCCAGCAACACTGGACTGTTTAGCACAGATACGCAGTATTTT. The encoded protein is CASNTGLFSTDTQYF.

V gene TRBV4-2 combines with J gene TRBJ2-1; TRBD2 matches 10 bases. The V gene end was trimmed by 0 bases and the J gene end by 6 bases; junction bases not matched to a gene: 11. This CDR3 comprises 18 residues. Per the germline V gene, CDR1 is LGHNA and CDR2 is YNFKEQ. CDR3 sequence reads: CASSQDSPSGGAVNEQFF. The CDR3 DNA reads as TGTGCCAGCAGCCAAGATTCCCCTAGCGGGGGTGCTGTCAATGAGCAGTTCTTC.

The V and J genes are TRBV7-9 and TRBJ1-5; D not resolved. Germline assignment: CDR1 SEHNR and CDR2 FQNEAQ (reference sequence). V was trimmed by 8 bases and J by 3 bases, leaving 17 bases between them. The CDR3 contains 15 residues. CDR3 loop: CASRIRGQDNQPQHF. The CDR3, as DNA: TGTGCCAGCCGTATTCGTGGGCAGGACAATCAGCCCCAGCATTTT. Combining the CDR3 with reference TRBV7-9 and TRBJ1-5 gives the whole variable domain DTGVSQNPRHKITKRGQNVTFRCDPISEHNRLYWYRQTLGQGPEFLTYFQNEAQLEKSRLLSDRFSAERPKGSFSTLEIQRTEQGDSAMYLCASRIRGQDNQPQHFGDGTRLSIL.

The CDR3 DNA follows: TGTGCCAGCAGCTCGGACAGGGAGCCTGGAAACACCATATATTTT. This codes for CASSSDREPGNTIYF. The V call is TRBV13, the J call TRBJ1-3, with 8 positions matching TRBD1. Trimming took 4 bases from V and 2 from J; bases not matched to a gene: 4. This CDR3 comprises 15 residues. The germline CDR1 and CDR2 sequences are PRHDT and FYEKMQ (reference sequence).

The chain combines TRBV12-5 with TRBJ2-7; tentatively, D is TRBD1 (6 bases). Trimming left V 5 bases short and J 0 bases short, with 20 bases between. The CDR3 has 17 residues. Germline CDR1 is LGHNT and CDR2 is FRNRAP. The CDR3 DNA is TGTGCTAGTGGTACTCAGATAAGGACAGAGAGCTCCTACGAGCAGTACTTC. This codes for CASGTQIRTESSYEQYF.

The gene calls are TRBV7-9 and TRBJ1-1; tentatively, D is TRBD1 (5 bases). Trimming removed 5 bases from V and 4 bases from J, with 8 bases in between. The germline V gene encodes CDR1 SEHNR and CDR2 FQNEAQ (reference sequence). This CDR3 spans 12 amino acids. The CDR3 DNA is TGTGCCAGCAGCCACGGGGGCACTGAAGCTTTCTTT. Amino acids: CASSHGGTEAFF.

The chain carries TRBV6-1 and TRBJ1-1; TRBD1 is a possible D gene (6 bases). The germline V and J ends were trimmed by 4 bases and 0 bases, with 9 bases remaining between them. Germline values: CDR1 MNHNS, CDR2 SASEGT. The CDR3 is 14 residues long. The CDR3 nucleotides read TGTGCCAGCAGTGGGACAGCCATGAACACTGAAGCTTTCTTT. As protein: CASSGTAMNTEAFF.

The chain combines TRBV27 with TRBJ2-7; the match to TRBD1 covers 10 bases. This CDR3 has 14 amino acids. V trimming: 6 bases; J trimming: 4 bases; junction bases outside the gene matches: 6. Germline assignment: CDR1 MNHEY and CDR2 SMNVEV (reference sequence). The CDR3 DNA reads TGTGCCAGCAGCCGGGACAGGGGAGGGTACGAGCAGTACTTC. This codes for CASSRDRGGYEQYF.

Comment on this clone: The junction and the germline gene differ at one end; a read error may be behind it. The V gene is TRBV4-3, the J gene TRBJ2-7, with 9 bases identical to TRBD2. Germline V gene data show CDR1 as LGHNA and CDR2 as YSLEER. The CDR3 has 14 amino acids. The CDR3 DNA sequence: TGCGCCAGCTCGCCTGGGACTAGCTCCCACGAGCAGTACTTC. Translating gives CASSPGTSSHEQYF.

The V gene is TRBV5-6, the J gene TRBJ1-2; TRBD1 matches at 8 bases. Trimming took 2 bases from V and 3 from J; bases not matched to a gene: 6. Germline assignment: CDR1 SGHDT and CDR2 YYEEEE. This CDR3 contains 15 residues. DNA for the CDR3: TGTGCCAGCAGCTTCCAGGGGGCTGTTGACTATGGCTACACCTTC. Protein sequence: CASSFQGAVDYGYTF.

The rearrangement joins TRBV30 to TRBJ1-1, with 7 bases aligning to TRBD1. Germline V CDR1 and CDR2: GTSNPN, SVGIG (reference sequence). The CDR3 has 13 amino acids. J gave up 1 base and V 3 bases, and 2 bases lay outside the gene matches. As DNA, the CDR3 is TGTGCCTGGAGGGACAGGAGGAACACTGAAGCTTTCTTT. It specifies CAWRDRRNTEAFF.

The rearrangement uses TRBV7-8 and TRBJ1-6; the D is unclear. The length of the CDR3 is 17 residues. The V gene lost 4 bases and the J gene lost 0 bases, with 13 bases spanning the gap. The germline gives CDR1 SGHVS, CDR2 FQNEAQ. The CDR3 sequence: CASSSRGGSSYNSPLHF. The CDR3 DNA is TGTGCCAGCAGCTCCCGGGGAGGTAGCTCCTATAATTCACCCCTCCACTTT.

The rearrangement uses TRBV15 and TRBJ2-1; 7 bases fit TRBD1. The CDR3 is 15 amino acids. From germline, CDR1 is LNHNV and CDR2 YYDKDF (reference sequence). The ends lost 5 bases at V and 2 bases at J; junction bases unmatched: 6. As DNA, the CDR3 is TGTGCCACCAGCGACGGGACAGTGACCTACAATGAGCAGTTCTTC. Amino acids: CATSDGTVTYNEQFF.

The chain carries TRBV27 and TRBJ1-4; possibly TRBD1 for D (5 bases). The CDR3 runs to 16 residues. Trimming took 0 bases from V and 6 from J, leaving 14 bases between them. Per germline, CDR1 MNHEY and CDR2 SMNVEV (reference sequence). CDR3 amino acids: CASSLSMGGTHEKLFF. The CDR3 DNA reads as TGTGCCAGCAGTTTATCGATGGGGGGGACGCATGAAAAACTGTTTTTT. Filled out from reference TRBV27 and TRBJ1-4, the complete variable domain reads EAQVTQNPRYLITVTGKKLTVTCSQNMNHEYMSWYRQDPGLGLRQIYYSMNVEVTDKGDVPEGYKVSRKEKRNFPLILESPSPNQTSLYFCASSLSMGGTHEKLFFGSGTQLSVL.

The CDR3 region has the DNA TGTGGCGGGGCGGGCCAACCGGACACTGAAGCTTTCTTT. It specifies CGGAGQPDTEAFF. The chain recombines TRBV7-9 with TRBJ1-1; tentatively, D is TRBD1 (5 bases). Germline V CDR1 and CDR2: SEHNR, FQNEAQ (reference sequence). The CDR3 consists of 13 residues.

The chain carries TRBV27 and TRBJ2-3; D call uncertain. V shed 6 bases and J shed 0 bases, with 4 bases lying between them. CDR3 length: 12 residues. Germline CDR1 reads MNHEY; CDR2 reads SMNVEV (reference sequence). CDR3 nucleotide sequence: TGTGCCAGCAGACTTAGCACAGATACGCAGTATTTT. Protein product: CASRLSTDTQYF.

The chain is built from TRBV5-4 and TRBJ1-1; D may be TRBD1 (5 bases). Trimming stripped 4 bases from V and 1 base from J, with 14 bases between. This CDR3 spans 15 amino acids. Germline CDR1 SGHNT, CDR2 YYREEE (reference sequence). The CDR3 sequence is CASSPGGRGNTEAFF. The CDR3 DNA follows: TGTGCCAGCAGCCCTGGGGGGAGGGGGAACACTGAAGCTTTCTTT. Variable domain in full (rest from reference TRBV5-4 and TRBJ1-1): ETGVTQSPTHLIKTRGQQVTLRCSSQSGHNTVSWYQQALGQGPQFIFQYYREEENGRGNFPPRFSGLQFPNYSSELNVNALELDDSALYLCASSPGGRGNTEAFFGQGTRLTVV.